This T cell receptor beta chain is from a study of T cells in Graves' hyperthyroidism and ophthalmopathy. The overall study: Initial diagnosis, before any treatment, was when peripheral blood was collected. General study findings and limits: By a 13 V-J model, ophthalmopathy was set apart from stable hyperthyroidism.

RNA transcripts provided the source from which TCR beta CDR3 regions were amplified. TCR CDR3 underwent first-round RT-PCR with the HTBI primer set. MiXCR was run by TCRdb on the multiplex PCR reads, yielding one entry per CDR3 protein. In the table there are some 500,000 distinct CDR3 sequences, about 24% of which are singletons. This clonotype appeared many times. Its antigen remains unidentified. Patients showing uncontrolled infection, other autoimmune disease, pregnancy or lactation were ineligible. Using around 10 ml of fresh peripheral blood, PBMCs were prepared. Input material: blood. The source of this sequence is a woman aged 30 to 39 with Graves' ophthalmopathy.

The CDR3 coding sequence is TGTGCCAGCAGCCTGGGGCGAGCTAACTATGGCTACACCTTC. Amino acids: CASSLGRANYGYTF. This chain uses TRBV7-2 with TRBJ1-2, with TRBD1 as a possible D gene (5 bases). The CDR3 sequence is 14 residues long. Germline V CDR1 and CDR2: SGHTA, FQGNSA. The V end lost 5 bases, the J end lost 0 bases, and 10 bases lay between the germline ends.